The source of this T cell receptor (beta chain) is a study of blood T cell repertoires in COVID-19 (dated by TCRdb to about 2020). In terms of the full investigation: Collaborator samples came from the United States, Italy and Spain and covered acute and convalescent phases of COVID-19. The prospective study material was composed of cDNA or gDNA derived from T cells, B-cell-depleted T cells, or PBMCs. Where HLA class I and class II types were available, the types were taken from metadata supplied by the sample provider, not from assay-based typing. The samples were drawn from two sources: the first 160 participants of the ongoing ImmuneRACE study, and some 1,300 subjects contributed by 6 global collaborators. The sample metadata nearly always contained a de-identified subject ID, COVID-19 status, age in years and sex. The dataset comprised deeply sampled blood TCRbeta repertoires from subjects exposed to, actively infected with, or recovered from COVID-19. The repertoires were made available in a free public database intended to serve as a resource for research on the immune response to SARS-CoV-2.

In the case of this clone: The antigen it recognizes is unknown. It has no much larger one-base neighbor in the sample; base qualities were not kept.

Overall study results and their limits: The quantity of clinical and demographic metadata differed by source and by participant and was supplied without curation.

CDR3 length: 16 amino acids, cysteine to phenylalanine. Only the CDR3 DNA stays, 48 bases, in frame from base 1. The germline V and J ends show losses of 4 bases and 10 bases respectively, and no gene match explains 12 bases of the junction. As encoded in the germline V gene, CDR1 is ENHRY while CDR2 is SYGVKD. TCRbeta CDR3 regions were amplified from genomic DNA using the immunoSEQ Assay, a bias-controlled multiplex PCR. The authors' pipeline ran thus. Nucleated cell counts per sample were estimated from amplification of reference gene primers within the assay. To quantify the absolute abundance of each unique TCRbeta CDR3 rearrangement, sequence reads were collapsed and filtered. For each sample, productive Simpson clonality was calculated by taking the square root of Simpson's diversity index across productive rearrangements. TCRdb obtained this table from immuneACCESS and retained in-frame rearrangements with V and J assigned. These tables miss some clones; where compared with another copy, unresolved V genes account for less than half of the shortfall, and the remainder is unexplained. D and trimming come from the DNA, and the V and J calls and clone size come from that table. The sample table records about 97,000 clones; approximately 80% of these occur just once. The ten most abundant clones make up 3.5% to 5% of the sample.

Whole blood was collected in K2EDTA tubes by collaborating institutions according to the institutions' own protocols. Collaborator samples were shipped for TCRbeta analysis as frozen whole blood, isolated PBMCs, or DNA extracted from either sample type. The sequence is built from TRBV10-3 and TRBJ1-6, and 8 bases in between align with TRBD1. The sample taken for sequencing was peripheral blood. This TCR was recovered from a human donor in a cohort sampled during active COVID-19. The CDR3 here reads CAISADWTGIGSPLHF. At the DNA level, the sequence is TGTGCCATCAGTGCCGATTGGACAGGGATCGGCTCACCCCTCCACTTT.